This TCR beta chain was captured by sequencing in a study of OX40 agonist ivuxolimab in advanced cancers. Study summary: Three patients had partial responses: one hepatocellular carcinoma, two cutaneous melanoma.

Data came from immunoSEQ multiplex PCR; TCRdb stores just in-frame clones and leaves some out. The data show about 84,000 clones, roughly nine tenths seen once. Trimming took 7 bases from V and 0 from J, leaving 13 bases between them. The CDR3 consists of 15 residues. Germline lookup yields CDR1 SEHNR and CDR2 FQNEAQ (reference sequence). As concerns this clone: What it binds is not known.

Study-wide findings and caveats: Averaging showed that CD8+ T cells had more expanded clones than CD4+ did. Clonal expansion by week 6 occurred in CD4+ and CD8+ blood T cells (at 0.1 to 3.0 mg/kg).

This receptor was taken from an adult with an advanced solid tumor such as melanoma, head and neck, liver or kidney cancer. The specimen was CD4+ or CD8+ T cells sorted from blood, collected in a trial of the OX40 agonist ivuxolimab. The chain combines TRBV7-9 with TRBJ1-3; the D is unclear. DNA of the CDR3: TGTGCCAGCAACCCGGGGTCGGACTCTGGAAACACCATATATTTT. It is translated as CASNPGSDSGNTIYF. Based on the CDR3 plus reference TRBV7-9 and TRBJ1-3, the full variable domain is DTGVSQNPRHKITKRGQNVTFRCDPISEHNRLYWYRQTLGQGPEFLTYFQNEAQLEKSRLLSDRFSAERPKGSFSTLEIQRTEQGDSAMYLCASNPGSDSGNTIYFGEGSWLTVV.